One sample yielded the 13 T cell receptor beta chains listed below, sequenced in a study of blood T cells in healthy people across ages. A sample-barcoded 5' primer and a J-beta primer mix were used in a second PCR of roughly 7 to 11 cycles. One entry per CDR3 protein, called by TCRdb with MiXCR from the 5' RACE reads. The top ten clones hold roughly 23% of a sample with 1,800,000 or so distinct CDR3 sequences, 30% to 40% of them seen once. The material sequenced was blood. The receptor source for this set is a human donor in good health.

The V and J genes are TRBV7-9 and TRBJ1-1; D perhaps matches TRBD1 (6 bases). Deletions cut 1 base from V and 3 bases from J, with 12 bases between. The CDR3 runs to 15 residues. Germline loops: CDR1 SEHNR, CDR2 FQNEAQ (reference sequence). The chain's CDR3 is CASSLVGRGDTEAFF. CDR3 DNA: TGTGCCAGCAGCTTAGTGGGGAGGGGGGACACTGAAGCTTTCTTT.

The rearrangement uses TRBV21-1 and TRBJ1-5; TRBD1, the table's D call, lacks a check against the DNA. TRBV21-1 is recorded as a pseudogene. This CDR3 has 14 residues. The CDR3 coding sequence is TGTGCCTGCCCCCGGGAGACCGATTATCAGCCCCAGCATTTT. Protein sequence: CACPRETDYQPQHF.

V and J are TRBV19 and TRBJ1-4, with D maybe TRBD1 (6 bases). This CDR3 has 17 amino acids. The V gene's germline CDR1 is LNHDA and CDR2 SQIVND (reference sequence). Trimming took 4 bases from V and 11 from J, leaving 26 bases between them. CDR3 coding DNA: TGTGCCAGTAGTACCGGCATAGATAGGGGGGGAGTCCGTAAACTGTTTTTT. Translating gives CASSTGIDRGGVRKLFF.

This clonotype was seen a few times. J is TRBJ2-3 and V is TRBV4-1; D perhaps matches TRBD2 (6 bases). This CDR3 region has 16 residues. Germline V gene lookup returns CDR1 MGHRA and CDR2 YSYEKL. The V end was cut by 0 bases, the J end by 0 bases, with 10 bases between. The CDR3 nucleotides are TGCGCCAGCAGCCAAGAGATAGCGGTCAGCACAGATACGCAGTATTTT. Translation gives CASSQEIAVSTDTQYF.

This clonotype was detected only a few times. The chain couples TRBV2 to TRBJ1-1; no clear D. CDR3 length: 11 amino acids. Trimming cost V 8 bases and J 0 bases, with 4 bases left between them. Per germline, CDR1 SNHLY and CDR2 FYNNEI. The CDR3 DNA reads as TGTGCCAGCCTTATGAACACTGAAGCTTTCTTT. Protein sequence: CASLMNTEAFF.

V and J are TRBV12-3 or TRBV12-4 and TRBJ1-5; TRBD1 aligns across 10 bases. V dropped 3 bases and J dropped 6; count of bases not matched to a gene: 11. This CDR3 contains 17 residues. This chain's CDR3 is CASSFSLGQGDGQPQHF. Here the CDR3 DNA reads TGTGCCAGCAGTTTTAGCCTCGGACAGGGGGACGGTCAGCCCCAGCATTTT.

The chain recombines TRBV2 with TRBJ1-2; 7 bases line up with TRBD1. Germline CDR1 SNHLY, CDR2 FYNNEI. V shed 7 bases, J shed 4 bases, and the junction held 9 bases outside the gene matches. The CDR3 sequence is 14 residues long. CDR3 in amino acids: CASIRDSAIYGYTF. In nucleotides, the CDR3 is TGTGCCAGCATTAGGGACAGCGCTATCTATGGCTACACCTTC.

This chain connects TRBV7-9 to TRBJ2-3, with TRBD2 identical over 10 bases. This CDR3 spans 18 amino acids. V gave up 3 bases and J gave up 2 bases; unmatched junction bases: 11. Germline assignment: CDR1 SEHNR and CDR2 FQNEAQ (reference sequence). The CDR3 loop is CASSFGTSDDSTTDTQYF. CDR3 coding DNA: TGTGCCAGCAGCTTCGGGACTAGCGATGATTCCACCACAGATACGCAGTATTTT.

This clonotype turned up a few times. The chain uses TRBV6-2 or TRBV6-3 and TRBJ1-5, with a possible D match to TRBD1 (5 bases). The CDR3 contains 11 residues. Trimming removed 10 bases at V and 8 bases at J, with 12 bases between. CDR1 and CDR2 (germline): MNHEY, SVGEGT. The CDR3 sequence: CATGGMKPQHF. The CDR3 DNA follows: TGTGCCACCGGGGGGATGAAGCCCCAGCATTTT.

V gene TRBV6-5 combines with J gene TRBJ1-2; D is perhaps TRBD1 (6 bases). V was trimmed by 0 bases and J by 5 bases, leaving 13 bases between them. The germline V gene encodes CDR1 MNHEY and CDR2 SVGAGI. CDR3 size: 15 residues. CDR3 sequence (DNA): TGTGCCAGCAGTTACTCGTTACAGGGAACATATGGCTACACCTTC. This encodes CASSYSLQGTYGYTF.

About this clonotype itself: A much larger clone lies a single base off, so this may be a read error. The conserved final phenylalanine or tryptophan is absent from the CDR3, which likely points to a read error. This chain connects TRBV5-1 to TRBJ2-3; 9 nucleotides match TRBD1. The germline CDR1 and CDR2 sequences are SGHRS and YFSETQ. The CDR3 extends over 14 amino acids. V was clipped by 2 bases and J by 6 bases; unmatched bases: 4. This CDR3 reads CASSLMTGGDTQYL. The CDR3 region has the DNA TGCGCCAGCAGCTTAATGACAGGGGGGGATACGCAGTATTTG.

The chain links TRBV27 to TRBJ2-1; possible D gene TRBD1, 5 bases. The germline V gene encodes CDR1 MNHEY and CDR2 SMNVEV (reference sequence). CDR3 length: 14 amino acids. V was pared by 3 bases and J by 8 bases, with 14 bases between. The chain's CDR3 is CASSLQYQGDEQFF. The CDR3 DNA is TGTGCCAGCAGTTTGCAATACCAAGGGGATGAGCAGTTCTTC.

This chain links TRBV29-1 with TRBJ1-3, with D perhaps matching TRBD1 (5 bases). Trimming shortened V by 4 bases and J by 0 bases, and 16 bases separated the two germline ends. The CDR3 spans 16 residues. The V gene's germline CDR1 is SQVTM and CDR2 ANQGSEA. The CDR3: CSVAPTGRSSGNTIYF. DNA for the CDR3: TGCAGCGTTGCCCCCACAGGACGGAGCTCTGGAAACACCATATATTTT.